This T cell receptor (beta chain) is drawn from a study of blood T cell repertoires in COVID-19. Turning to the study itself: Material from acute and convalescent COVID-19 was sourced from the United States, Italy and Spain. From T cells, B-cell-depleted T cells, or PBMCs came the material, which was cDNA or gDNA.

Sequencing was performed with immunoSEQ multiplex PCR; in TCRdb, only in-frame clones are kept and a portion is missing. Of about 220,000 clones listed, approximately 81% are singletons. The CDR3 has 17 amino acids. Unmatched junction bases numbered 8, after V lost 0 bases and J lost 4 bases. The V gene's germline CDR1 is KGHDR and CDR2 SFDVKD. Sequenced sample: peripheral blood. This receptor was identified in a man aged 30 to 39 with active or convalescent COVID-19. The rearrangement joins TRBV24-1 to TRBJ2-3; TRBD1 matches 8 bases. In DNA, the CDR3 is TGTGCCACCAGTGATTTGCACCCAGGGGGCTTGTCAGATACGCAGTATTTT. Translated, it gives CATSDLHPGGLSDTQYF.